The rows below give T cell receptor beta chains drawn from one sample of a study of T cell responses to AZD1222 COVID-19 vaccine. Assay used: immunoSEQ multiplex PCR; TCRdb lists only in-frame clones, some missing. The sample yields more than 150,000 clones, approximately 86% seen once. The source was peripheral blood, collected on day 0 of AZD1222 vaccination. The origin of the receptors is an adult in good health. Both conserved end residues are part of each CDR3. D genes are given only for firm matches. Not every row has a clone size; where given, it reads once, few, many or a size class.

J | V | size | D | CDR3 | DNA
TRBJ1-6 | TRBV18 | - | TRBD1 | CASSPTGDKSSPLHF | TGTGCCAGCTCACCGACAGGGGATAAGAGTTCACCCCTCCACTTT
TRBJ1-2 | TRBV4-3 | - | - | CASSQVGVNYGYTF | TGCGCCAGCAGCCAAGTGGGGGTTAACTATGGCTACACCTTC
TRBJ1-2 | TRBV6-5 | few | - | CASTGWGDYGYTF | TGTGCCAGCACTGGGTGGGGAGACTATGGCTACACCTTC
TRBJ2-7 | TRBV29-1 | - | TRBD1 | CSVEDRSGTGLREQYF | TGCAGCGTTGAAGATCGGTCGGGGACAGGGTTGAGGGAGCAGTACTTC
TRBJ2-1 | TRBV14 | - | TRBD2 | CASSPTSGSFDEQFF | TGTGCCAGCAGCCCTACTAGCGGGAGCTTCGATGAGCAGTTCTTC
TRBJ1-5 | TRBV11-2 | - | - | CASSLSYSGDQPQHF | TGTGCCAGCAGCTTAAGCTATTCAGGGGATCAGCCCCAGCATTTT
TRBJ1-2 | TRBV28 | - | - | CASSLSGRYGYTF | TGTGCCAGCAGTTTATCCGGCAGATATGGCTACACCTTC
TRBJ2-7 | TRBV6-5 | - | - | CASSWDPNEQYF | TGTGCCAGCAGTTGGGATCCTAACGAGCAGTACTTC
TRBJ2-7 | TRBV30 | - | TRBD2 | CAWRLAGGSYEQYF | TGTGCCTGGCGACTAGCGGGGGGATCCTACGAGCAGTACTTC
TRBJ2-2 | TRBV7-8 | - | - | CASSLPGELFF | TGTGCCAGCAGTCTTCCCGGGGAGCTGTTTTTT
TRBJ2-1 | TRBV5-1 | - | - | CASSLRADSSYNEQFF | TGCGCCAGCAGCTTACGAGCGGATTCCTCCTACAATGAGCAGTTCTTC
TRBJ1-1 | TRBV28 | - | - | CASSLGWQLNTEAFF | TGTGCCAGCAGTTTAGGTTGGCAGTTGAACACTGAAGCTTTCTTT
TRBJ2-2 | TRBV11-2 | - | - | CASSPRPTNTGELFF | TGTGCCAGCAGCCCGCGACCTACGAACACCGGGGAGCTGTTTTTT
TRBJ2-3 | TRBV3-1/TRBV3-2 | once | - | CASSLGRRLGTDTQYF | TGTGCCAGCAGCCTCGGACGCCGGTTGGGCACAGATACGCAGTATTTT
TRBJ1-4 | TRBV27 | once | - | CASKGGWNEKLFF | TGTGCCAGCAAGGGGGGGTGGAATGAAAAACTGTTTTTT
TRBJ1-2 | TRBV7-9 | - | - | CASSLEGREGGYTF | TGTGCCAGCAGCTTAGAGGGCCGTGAAGGAGGCTACACCTTC
TRBJ2-7 | TRBV2 | once | TRBD1 | CASSDLAGGYEQYF | TGTGCCAGCAGTGACTTGGCAGGGGGTTACGAGCAGTACTTC
TRBJ2-5 | TRBV7-9 | - | TRBD2 | CASSLEGTSEETQYF | TGTGCCAGCAGCTTAGAGGGGACTAGCGAAGAGACCCAGTACTTC
TRBJ2-5 | TRBV7-7 | - | - | CASSLVEETQYF | TGTGCTAGCAGCCTGGTCGAAGAGACCCAGTACTTC
TRBJ1-3 | TRBV4-1 | - | - | CASSQEGMGSGNTIYF | TGCGCCAGCAGCCAAGAAGGGATGGGGTCTGGAAACACCATATATTTT
TRBJ1-2 | TRBV6-1 | - | - | CASSEAPGRPYGYTF | TGTGCCAGCAGTGAAGCCCCGGGGCGGCCCTATGGCTACACCTTC
TRBJ1-6 | TRBV7-2 | - | - | CASSLGRGAGSPLHF | TGTGCCAGCAGCTTAGGGCGGGGGGCAGGATCACCCCTCCACTTT
TRBJ1-5 | TRBV3-1/TRBV3-2 | - | - | CASSQGPQTLQHF | TGTGCCAGCAGCCAAGGCCCGCAGACCCTCCAGCATTTT
TRBJ2-3 | TRBV6-2/TRBV6-3 | - | - | CASSYRLSTDTQYF | TGTGCCAGCAGTTACCGGCTCAGCACAGATACGCAGTATTTT
TRBJ2-3 | TRBV7-8 | - | - | CASSTSMDGADTQYF | TGTGCCAGCAGCACCAGTATGGATGGGGCAGATACGCAGTATTTT
TRBJ2-5 | TRBV11-2 | - | - | CASSRQGGGRETQYF | TGTGCCAGCAGCCGCCAAGGTGGTGGCCGGGAGACCCAGTACTTC
TRBJ2-7 | TRBV5-1 | - | TRBD1 | CASSSTGGYEQYF | TGCGCCAGCAGCTCGACAGGGGGCTACGAGCAGTACTTC
TRBJ1-5 | TRBV6-5 | - | - | CASRGSRNQPQHF | TGTGCCAGCAGGGGAAGCCGCAATCAGCCCCAGCATTTT
TRBJ2-3 | TRBV28 | - | TRBD2 | CASSSLAGGSTQYF | TGTGCCAGCAGTTCACTAGCGGGGGGGAGTACGCAGTATTTT
TRBJ1-3 | TRBV10-3 | few | TRBD1 | CAISESAGGSGNTIYF | TGTGCCATCAGTGAGTCGGCAGGGGGATCTGGAAACACCATATATTTT
TRBJ1-2 | TRBV7-9 | - | - | CASSLSSQNYGYTF | TGTGCCAGCAGCTTAAGTTCCCAGAACTATGGCTACACCTTC
TRBJ2-7 | TRBV28 | once | - | CASSFGLTYEQYF | TGTGCCAGCAGTTTCGGCCTTACCTACGAGCAGTACTTC
TRBJ2-4 | TRBV7-2 | - | - | CASSLAVSEGENIQYF | TGTGCCAGCAGCTTGGCTGTTTCGGAAGGGGAAAACATTCAGTACTTC
TRBJ1-4 | TRBV5-1 | - | - | CASSVSPQGEKLFF | TGCGCCAGCAGCGTAAGTCCCCAGGGGGAAAAACTGTTTTTT
TRBJ1-1 | TRBV3-1/TRBV3-2 | - | - | CASSQGAANTEAFF | TGTGCCAGCAGCCAAGGGGCAGCGAACACTGAAGCTTTCTTT
TRBJ1-2 | TRBV15 | few | TRBD1 | CATRDSLTKQMGYTF | TGTGCCACCCGGGACAGTTTAACTAAACAGATGGGCTACACCTTC
TRBJ1-4 | TRBV28 | - | - | CASSFLTTGLGGEKLFF | TGTGCCAGCAGTTTCCTCACCACGGGGCTAGGGGGTGAAAAACTGTTTTTT
TRBJ2-1 | TRBV18 | few | - | CATSPEDANNEQFF | TGTGCCACATCACCCGAGGACGCCAACAATGAGCAGTTCTTC
TRBJ2-1 | TRBV25-1 | - | TRBD2 | CASSDPRGGGHTYNEQFF | TGTGCCAGCAGTGACCCCCGGGGGGGCGGGCATACCTACAATGAGCAGTTCTTC
TRBJ2-7 | TRBV5-1 | - | TRBD2 | CASSSLAGAYEQYF | TGCGCCAGCAGTTCCCTAGCGGGAGCCTACGAGCAGTACTTC
TRBJ1-1 | TRBV11-2 | - | - | CASNSVGGAEAFF | TGTGCCAGCAACTCCGTTGGGGGGGCTGAAGCTTTCTTT
TRBJ2-4 | TRBV5-4 | - | TRBD1 | CASSLGQGAKENIQYF | TGTGCCAGCAGCTTGGGGCAGGGGGCCAAAGAAAACATTCAGTACTTC
TRBJ1-1 | TRBV9 | - | - | CASSPGDDTEAFF | TGTGCCAGCAGCCCCGGAGACGACACTGAAGCTTTCTTT
TRBJ2-7 | TRBV27 | - | - | CASSSGQPGRYEQYF | TGTGCCAGCAGTTCCGGACAGCCGGGACGCTACGAGCAGTACTTC